Below, 12 T cell receptor beta chains from the same sample are listed, as sequenced in a study of blood T cell repertoires in COVID-19. TCRdb's copy holds only in-frame clones and misses some; the assay was immunoSEQ multiplex PCR. The sample includes about 100,000 clones, roughly four fifths seen only once; the top ten take 4% to 4.5%. What was sequenced was peripheral blood. These receptors all come from a woman between 65 and 79 years old with acute or convalescent COVID-19.

This clone came up a few times. This chain links TRBV28 with TRBJ1-2; TRBD1 aligns across 7 bases. This CDR3 contains 17 residues. The germline V gene has CDR1 MDHEN and CDR2 SYDVKM. J lost 4 bases, V lost 4 bases, and 15 bases had no gene match. CDR3: CASSSTIVQGVVYGYTF. For the CDR3, the DNA is TGTGCCAGCAGTTCCACAATTGTCCAGGGGGTAGTCTATGGCTACACCTTC.

The chain has TRBV7-9 and TRBJ1-1; maybe TRBD1 (6 bases). Looked up from germline, CDR1 is SEHNR and CDR2 is FQNEAQ (reference sequence). The CDR3 is made up of 13 amino acids. V lost 6 bases and J 0 bases, leaving 8 bases between the germline ends. CDR3 sequence: CASRRQVNTEAFF. The CDR3 DNA sequence: TGTGCCAGCAGGAGACAGGTGAACACTGAAGCTTTCTTT.

The sample holds a few counts of this clone. The rearrangement uses TRBV19 and TRBJ2-1; tentative D call: TRBD1 (7 bases). The V gene lost 7 bases and the J gene lost 9 bases, with 22 bases spanning the gap. This CDR3 has 15 residues. Germline lookup yields CDR1 LNHDA and CDR2 SQIVND (reference sequence). CDR3 coding DNA: TGTGCCAGTACCGGCGCGGGGCCCAGGGGGAGTGAGCAGTTCTTC. Translation gives CASTGAGPRGSEQFF.

The chain uses TRBV10-1 and TRBJ2-3, with 7 positions matching TRBD2. This CDR3 contains 14 residues. The ends lost 5 bases at V and 1 base at J; junction bases unmatched: 3. The germline gives CDR1 WNHNN, CDR2 SYGVQD (reference sequence). The CDR3 DNA is TGCGCCAGCAGTCTAGCGGATTGCACAGATACGCAGTATTTT. This gives the protein CASSLADCTDTQYF.

This clone has a single count. The rearrangement joins TRBV5-1 to TRBJ2-2, with 8 bases lining up with TRBD2. CDR1 and CDR2 (germline): SGHRS, YFSETQ. J lost 6 bases, V lost 0 bases, and 13 bases had no gene match. The CDR3 runs to 18 residues. CDR3 in DNA: TGCGCCAGCAGCTTGGGACCAAGCGGGAGTTCGGATGCCGGGGAGCTGTTTTTT. Translated: CASSLGPSGSSDAGELFF.

V gene TRBV7-2 combines with J gene TRBJ1-3, with 7 bases identical to TRBD1. The CDR3 loop spans 16 amino acids. V trimming: 5 bases; J trimming: 1 base; junction bases outside the gene matches: 8. CDR1 is SGHTA, CDR2 FQGNSA, per germline. CDR3 coding DNA: TGTGCCAGCAGCCGCCAACAGGGGCAGTCTGGAAACACCATATATTTT. This translates into CASSRQQGQSGNTIYF.

The genes are TRBV7-8 and TRBJ2-3, with 12 positions matching TRBD2. The CDR3 has 16 amino acids. V lost 5 bases to trimming and J lost 1 base; unmatched junction nucleotides: 4. CDR1 SGHVS and CDR2 FQNEAQ come from the germline V gene. CDR3 nucleotides: TGTGCCAGCAGCCCGAGACTAGCGGGAGGCACAGATACGCAGTATTTT. Its translation: CASSPRLAGGTDTQYF.

The rearrangement links TRBV5-4 to TRBJ1-2, with D uncertain. Germline V CDR1 and CDR2: SGHNT, YYREEE (reference sequence). Trimming took 0 bases from V and 0 from J, leaving 6 bases between them. The CDR3 extends over 14 amino acids. DNA for the CDR3: TGTGCCAGCAGCTTGGCCTACGCTAACTATGGCTACACCTTC. Its protein is CASSLAYANYGYTF.

This chain links TRBV6-2 or TRBV6-3 with TRBJ2-1; TRBD1 might be the D (6 bases). The CDR3 runs 16 residues. Trimming took 2 bases from V and 4 from J, leaving 15 bases between them. CDR1 is MNHEY and CDR2 is SVGEGT in the germline V gene. The CDR3 nucleotides are TGTGCCAGCAGTTACGCACAGGGTGGGGCGTACAATGAGCAGTTCTTC. Amino acid sequence: CASSYAQGGAYNEQFF.

CDR3 sequence (DNA): TGCGCCAGCAGCTTGGTACTGGGACAGTGGACGCAGTATTTT. Translation: CASSLVLGQWTQYF. The chain links TRBV5-1 to TRBJ2-3; 7 bases line up with TRBD1. The length of the CDR3 is 14 residues. J lost 9 bases, V lost 0 bases, and 7 bases had no gene match. Germline V gene data show CDR1 as SGHRS and CDR2 as YFSETQ.

The chain is built from TRBV10-3 and TRBJ2-5; TRBD2 matches 11 bases. The CDR3 is 14 amino acids. Germline V gene data show CDR1 as ENHRY and CDR2 as SYGVKD. V lost 8 bases and J lost 3; bases outside the gene matches: 5. CDR3 residues: CAIATSGDKETQYF. The CDR3 DNA reads as TGTGCCATCGCGACTAGCGGGGATAAAGAGACCCAGTACTTC.

The sample holds a few counts of this clone. The gene calls are TRBV7-9 and TRBJ2-5; D not certain. The CDR3 has 15 residues. Germline V gives CDR1 SEHNR, CDR2 FQNEAQ (reference sequence). With 3 bases removed from V and 0 bases from J, the gap between germline ends came to 11 bases. Here the CDR3 DNA reads TGTGCCAGCAGCTTTGGAGTGAACAACCAAGAGACCCAGTACTTC. Amino acid sequence: CASSFGVNNQETQYF.